This TCR beta chain was profiled in a study of post-analysis software for immune sequencing data (dated by TCRdb to 2013 to 2016). Study-wide context: Disease courses on record covered relapsing-remitting, secondary progressive and progressive-relapsing multiple sclerosis, though some patients had no subtype annotation. The patient repertoires were set against eleven to twelve previously published healthy control repertoires from donors whose ages ranged from roughly 6 to 25 years. A subset of samples was prepared in parallel using single-end sample barcoding, then pooled and co-amplified after Illumina adapter ligation.

This clonotype showed up just a few times. This clone's antigen is unknown. Base qualities are not recorded, but no much larger clone differs from it by a single base. The paper's findings and limits, for the study overall: Significantly higher frequencies in patients than in controls were found for five or six TRBV segments, including TRBV5-6, TRBV5-1 and TRBV20-1. Strong co-clustering of samples prepared in the same batch was shown by direct clustering with F measure, prompting a batch-effect correction. Significantly lower normalized Chao1 diversity was found in multiple sclerosis patients than in controls, suggesting substantial peripheral T-cell clonal expansion. The multiple sclerosis patient group was slightly younger than the control group.

The CDR3 has 13 amino acids, counting the end cysteine and phenylalanine. The retained sequence is limited to the CDR3, 39 bases, with the frame set at the first base. CDR1 SGHRS and CDR2 YFSETQ are derived from the germline V gene. At the junction V is shortened by 4 bases and J by 4 bases; bases outside the gene matches: 3. To demonstrate the VDJtools post-analysis software, the study profiled TCR beta repertoires from the peripheral blood of 10 to 15 young patients with multiple sclerosis. The multiple sclerosis patients were children and adolescents ranging in age from roughly 6 to 16 years. Receptors were amplified or captured by PCR. Sequenced on an Illumina HiSeq 2500. To reduce PCR and sequencing biases, unique molecular identifiers were built into the TCR beta cDNA libraries. Roughly 0.5 million cDNA molecules were obtained per 1 to 10 million input T cells, so each molecule approximated one T cell. Patient libraries were prepared and sequenced with the same protocol used for the earlier healthy control dataset. Samples belonging to the same batch were prepared together, multiplexed and sequenced on a shared HiSeq lane. On the study's bioinformatics: Raw barcoded reads were processed with MIGEC, discarding single-read molecular identifier groups before consensus assembly and CDR3 extraction. VDJtools was used for post-analysis of the clonotype tables, with diversity normalized by down-sampling every dataset to the smallest sample size. To correct batch-related cross-sample contamination, repertoire overlap clustering matched CDR3 amino acid sequences but not nucleotide sequences. TCRdb reworked the public reads: Q25 trimming with fastp, MiXCR clone assembly, productive beta chains retained. Rows with one shared CDR3 protein collapse into an entry with the most common genes and DNA. TCRdb's processing, not the study's, gives the V and J calls here. The sample includes 350,000 to 450,000 distinct CDR3 sequences, with about a third observed a single time. The ten largest clones represent roughly 13% of the sample.

Material for sequencing was blood. The chain couples TRBV5-1 to TRBJ2-3; 7 bases in the junction line up with TRBD1. This TCR was recovered from a girl aged 10 to 17 with multiple sclerosis. The CDR3 region reads CASSMDRPDTQYF. The nucleotide sequence reads TGCGCCAGCAGCATGGACAGGCCAGATACGCAGTATTTT.